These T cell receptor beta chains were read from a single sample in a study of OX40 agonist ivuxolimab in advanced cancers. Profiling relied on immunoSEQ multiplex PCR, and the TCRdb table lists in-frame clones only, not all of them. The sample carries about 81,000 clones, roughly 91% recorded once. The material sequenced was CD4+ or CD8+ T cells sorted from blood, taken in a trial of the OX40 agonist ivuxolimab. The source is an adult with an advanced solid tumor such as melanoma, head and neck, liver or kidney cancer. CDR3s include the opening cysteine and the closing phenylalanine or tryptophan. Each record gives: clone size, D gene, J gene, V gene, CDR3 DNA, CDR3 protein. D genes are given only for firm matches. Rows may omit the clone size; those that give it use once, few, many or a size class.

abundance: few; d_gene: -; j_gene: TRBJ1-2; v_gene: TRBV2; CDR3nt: TGTGCCAGCAGTGCACAGGGAGGTAGCTATGGCTACACCTTC; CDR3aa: CASSAQGGSYGYTF
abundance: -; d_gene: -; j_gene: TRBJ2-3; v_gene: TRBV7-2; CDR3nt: TGTGCCAGCAGCTTTGGGAGCACAGATACGCAGTATTTT; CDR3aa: CASSFGSTDTQYF
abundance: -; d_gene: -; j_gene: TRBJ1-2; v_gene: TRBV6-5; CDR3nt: TGTGCCAGCAGTCTGTTGGGTGGCTACACCTTC; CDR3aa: CASSLLGGYTF
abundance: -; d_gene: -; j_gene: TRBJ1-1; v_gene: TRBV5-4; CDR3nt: TGTGCCAGCGCCCTCGGGAATAGCGCTAGGGCTAATTCTGAAGCTTTCTTT; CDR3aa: CASALGNSARANSEAFF
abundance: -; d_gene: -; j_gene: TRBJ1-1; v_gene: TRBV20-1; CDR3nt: TGCAGTGCTTACAGGGTCACTGAAGCTTTCTTT; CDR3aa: CSAYRVTEAFF
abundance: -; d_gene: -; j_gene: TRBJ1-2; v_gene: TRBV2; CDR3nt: TGTGCCAGCAGTGATGATTGGGCTAACTATGGCTACACCTTC; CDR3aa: CASSDDWANYGYTF
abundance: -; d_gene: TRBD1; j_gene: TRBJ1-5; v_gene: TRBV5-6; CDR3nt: TGTGCCAGCAGCCCCTGGGGGCAGGGGGCATGGCAGCCCCAGCATTTT; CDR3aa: CASSPWGQGAWQPQHF
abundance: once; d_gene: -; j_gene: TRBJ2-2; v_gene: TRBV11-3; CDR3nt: TGTGCCAGCAGCTCCCTCGGGCAGAACACCGGGGAGCTGTTTTTT; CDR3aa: CASSSLGQNTGELFF
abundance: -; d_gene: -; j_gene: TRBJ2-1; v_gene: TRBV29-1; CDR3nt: TGCAGCGTTTCGTCGGGTACCGGGGAGCTCTCCTACAATGAGCAGTTCTTC; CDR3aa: CSVSSGTGELSYNEQFF
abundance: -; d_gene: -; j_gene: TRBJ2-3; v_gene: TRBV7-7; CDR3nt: TGTGCTAGCAGGGCAGGGCTCGACACAGATACGCAGTATTTT; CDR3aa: CASRAGLDTDTQYF
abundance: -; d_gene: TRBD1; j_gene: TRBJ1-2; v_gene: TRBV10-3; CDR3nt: TGTGCCACCGGGACAGGCAGCCTCATCTTTAACTATGGCTACACCTTC; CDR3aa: CATGTGSLIFNYGYTF
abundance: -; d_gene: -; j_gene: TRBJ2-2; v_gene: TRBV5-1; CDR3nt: TGCGCCAGCAGCCGTCGTACTACAGGAACGAACACCGGGGAGCTGTTTTTT; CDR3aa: CASSRRTTGTNTGELFF
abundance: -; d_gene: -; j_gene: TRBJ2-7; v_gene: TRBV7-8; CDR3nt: TGTGCCAGCAGCTTAGCGGGGATAACAAACGAGCAGTACTTC; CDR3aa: CASSLAGITNEQYF
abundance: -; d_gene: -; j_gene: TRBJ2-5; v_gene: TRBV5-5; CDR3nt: TGTGCCAGCAGCATCCCTAGGCCAGGCTGGCAAGAGACCCAGTACTTC; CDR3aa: CASSIPRPGWQETQYF
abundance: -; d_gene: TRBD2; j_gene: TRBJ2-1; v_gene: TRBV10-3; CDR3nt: TGTGCCATCAGCAGTCCTAGCGGGGGGGCCTATGAGCAGTTCTTC; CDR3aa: CAISSPSGGAYEQFF
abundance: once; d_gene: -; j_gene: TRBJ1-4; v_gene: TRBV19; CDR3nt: TGTGCCAGTACCCTGGGGGCCGGGACAAGAAGCTTTAATGAAAAACTGTTTTTT; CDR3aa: CASTLGAGTRSFNEKLFF
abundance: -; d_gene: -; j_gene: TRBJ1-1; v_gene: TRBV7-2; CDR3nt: TGTGCCAGCAGCTTAGTTTGGCGGTCTGAAGCTTTCTTT; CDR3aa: CASSLVWRSEAFF
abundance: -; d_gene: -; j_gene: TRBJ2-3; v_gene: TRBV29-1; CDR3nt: TGCAGCGTTGGGACTTATCGACGTAGCACAGATACGCAGTATTTT; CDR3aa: CSVGTYRRSTDTQYF
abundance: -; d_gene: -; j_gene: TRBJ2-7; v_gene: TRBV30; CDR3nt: TGTGCCTGGAGTCGGGGGGCAGGAGGCGAGCAGTACTTC; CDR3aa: CAWSRGAGGEQYF
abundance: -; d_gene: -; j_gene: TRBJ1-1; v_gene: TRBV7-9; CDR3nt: TGTGCCAGCAGCCTACGGACAAGTGTCGCTGAAGCTTTCTTT; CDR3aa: CASSLRTSVAEAFF
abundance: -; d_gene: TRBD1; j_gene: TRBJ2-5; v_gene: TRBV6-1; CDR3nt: TGTGCCAGCAGAAGGGACAGACAAGAGACCCAGTACTTC; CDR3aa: CASRRDRQETQYF
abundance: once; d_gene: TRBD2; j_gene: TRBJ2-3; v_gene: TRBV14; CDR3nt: TGTGCCAGCAGCCAAGATATACTAGCGGGGGCATCAGATACGCAGTATTTT; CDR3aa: CASSQDILAGASDTQYF
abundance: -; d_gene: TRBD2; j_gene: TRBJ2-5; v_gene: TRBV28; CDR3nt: TGTGCCAGCAGTTTGGGGTCTTATAGCGGGGGGGAACAAGAGACCCAGTACTTC; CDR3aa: CASSLGSYSGGEQETQYF
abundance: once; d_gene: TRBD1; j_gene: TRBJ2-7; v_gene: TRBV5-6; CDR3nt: TGTGCCAGCAGCTACAGGACAGGGTTCTTCAACTACGAGCAGTACTTC; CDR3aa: CASSYRTGFFNYEQYF
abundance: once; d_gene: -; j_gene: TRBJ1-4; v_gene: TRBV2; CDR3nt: TGTGCCAGCTCGGCCTTAACTAATGAAAAACTGTTTTTT; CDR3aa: CASSALTNEKLFF
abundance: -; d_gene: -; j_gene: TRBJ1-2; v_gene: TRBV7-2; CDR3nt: TGTGCCAGCAGAACACCCGGGGGCAGAGGCTATGGCTACACCTTC; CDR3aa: CASRTPGGRGYGYTF
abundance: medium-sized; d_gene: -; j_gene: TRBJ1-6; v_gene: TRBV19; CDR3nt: TGTGCCAGTAGTGGGGCAACAGGGAGCTCACCCCTCCACTTT; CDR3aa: CASSGATGSSPLHF
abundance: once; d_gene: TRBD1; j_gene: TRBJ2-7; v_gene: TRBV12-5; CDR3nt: TGTGCTAGTGGTTTTGGGACAGGGGGCGCCCACGAGCAGTACTTC; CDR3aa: CASGFGTGGAHEQYF
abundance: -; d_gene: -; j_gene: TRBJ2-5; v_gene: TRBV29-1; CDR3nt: TGCAGCGTTGAAAGAAGGGCCCGAGAGAAGTACCAAGAGACCCAGTACTTC; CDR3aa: CSVERRAREKYQETQYF
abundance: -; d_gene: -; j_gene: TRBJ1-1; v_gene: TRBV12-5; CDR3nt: TGTGCTAGTGGTTTTGGTGAGGATAGGGAAGCTTTCTTT; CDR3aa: CASGFGEDREAFF
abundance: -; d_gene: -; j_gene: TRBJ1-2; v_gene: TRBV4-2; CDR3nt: TGTGCCAGCAGCCAAGGGGAGTCTAACTATGGCTACACCTTC; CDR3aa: CASSQGESNYGYTF
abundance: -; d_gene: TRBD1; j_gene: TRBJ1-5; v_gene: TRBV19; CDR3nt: TGTGCCAGTAGTCCCCACGGGGTCGGGACAGGGGACAATCAGCCCCAGCATTTT; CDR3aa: CASSPHGVGTGDNQPQHF
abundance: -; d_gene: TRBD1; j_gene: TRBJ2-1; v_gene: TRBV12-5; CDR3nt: TGTGCTGGAGCCCCGGGACAGAGTTACAATGAGCAGTTCTTC; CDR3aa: CAGAPGQSYNEQFF
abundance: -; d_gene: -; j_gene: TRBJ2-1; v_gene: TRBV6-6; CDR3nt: TGTGCCAGCGGGCCAGTATCGGGTGAGCAGTTCTTC; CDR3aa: CASGPVSGEQFF
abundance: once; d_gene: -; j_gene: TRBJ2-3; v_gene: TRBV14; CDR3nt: TGTGCCAGCAGCCGTTCGGGGACTTCTGATACGCAGTATTTT; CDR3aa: CASSRSGTSDTQYF
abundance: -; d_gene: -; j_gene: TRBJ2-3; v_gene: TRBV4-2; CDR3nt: TGTGCCAGCAGCCAAGAAAGGGATACGCAGTATTTT; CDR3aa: CASSQERDTQYF
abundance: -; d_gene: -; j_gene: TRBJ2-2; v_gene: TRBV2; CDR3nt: TGTGCCAGCAGGGCTGACTACCAGGGGGAGCTGTTTTTT; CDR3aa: CASRADYQGELFF
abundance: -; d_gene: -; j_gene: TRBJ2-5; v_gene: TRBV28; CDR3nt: TGTGCCAGCAGCATGGGGGCGGGTAAAGAGACCCAGTACTTC; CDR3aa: CASSMGAGKETQYF
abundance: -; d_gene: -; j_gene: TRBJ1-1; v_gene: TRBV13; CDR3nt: TGTGCCAGCAGCTTATCGGTGGGGGGCGCGAGTAAAACTGAAGCTTTCTTT; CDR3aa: CASSLSVGGASKTEAFF
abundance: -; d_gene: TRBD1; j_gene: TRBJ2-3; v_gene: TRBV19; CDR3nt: TGTGCCAGTGGAACTCCGGGACAGGGGGCGAAAGATACGCAGTATTTT; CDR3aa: CASGTPGQGAKDTQYF
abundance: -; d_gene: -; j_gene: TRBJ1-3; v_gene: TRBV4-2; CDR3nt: TGTGCCAGCAGCCAAGATAGTCGATCTGGAAACACCATATATTTT; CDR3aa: CASSQDSRSGNTIYF
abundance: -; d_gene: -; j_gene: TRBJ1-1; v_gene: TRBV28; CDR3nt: TGTGCCAGCAGTTTATTCAGGGAAGGCGCTGAAGCTTTCTTT; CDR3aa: CASSLFREGAEAFF
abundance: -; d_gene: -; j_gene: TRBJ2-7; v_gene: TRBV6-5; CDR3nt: TGTGCCAGCAGCTACAGACAGGCCTACGAGCAGTACTTC; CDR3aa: CASSYRQAYEQYF
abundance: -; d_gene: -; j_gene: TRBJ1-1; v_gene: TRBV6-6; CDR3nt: TGTGCCAGCAGTTACACCGCCCAGAACACTGAAGCTTTCTTT; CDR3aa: CASSYTAQNTEAFF
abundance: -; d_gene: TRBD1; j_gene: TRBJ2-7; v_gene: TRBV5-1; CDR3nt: TGCGCCAGCAGCTCGACAGGGAGATACGAGCAGTACTTC; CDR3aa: CASSSTGRYEQYF
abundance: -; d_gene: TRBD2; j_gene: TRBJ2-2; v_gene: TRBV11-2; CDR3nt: TGTGCCAGCAGCTTAAACGCGGGGGGGAGCACCGGGGAGCTGTTTTTT; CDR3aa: CASSLNAGGSTGELFF
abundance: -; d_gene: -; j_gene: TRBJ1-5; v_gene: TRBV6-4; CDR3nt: TGTGCCAGCAGTGAGAGTTGGAGACCGAGCAATCAGCCCCAGCATTTT; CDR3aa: CASSESWRPSNQPQHF
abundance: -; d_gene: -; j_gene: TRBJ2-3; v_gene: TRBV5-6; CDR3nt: TGTGCCAGCAGCTTGGTAGGAGGGGGCACAGATACGCAGTATTTT; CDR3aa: CASSLVGGGTDTQYF
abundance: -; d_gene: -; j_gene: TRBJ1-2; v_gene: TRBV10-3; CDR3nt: TGTGCCATCAGTGAGCCACGGCAGTGGGATGGCTACACCTTC; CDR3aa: CAISEPRQWDGYTF
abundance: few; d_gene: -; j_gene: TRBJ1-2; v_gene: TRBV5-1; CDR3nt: TGCGCCAGCAGCCCCCAAAGGGGAGACTATGGCTACACCTTC; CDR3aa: CASSPQRGDYGYTF
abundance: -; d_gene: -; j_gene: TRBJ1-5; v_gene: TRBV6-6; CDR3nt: TGTGCCAGCAGCATCCAGGACGGTAGCAATCAGCCCCAGCATTTT; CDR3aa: CASSIQDGSNQPQHF
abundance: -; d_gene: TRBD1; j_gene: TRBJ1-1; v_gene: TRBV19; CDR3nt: TGTGCCAGTACCAGGGACAGGGTGAACACTGAAGCTTTCTTT; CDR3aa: CASTRDRVNTEAFF
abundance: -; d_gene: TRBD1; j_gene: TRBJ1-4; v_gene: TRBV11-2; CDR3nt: TGTGCCAGCAGCTCGCGGGCCAGGGGGCGCGATGAAAAACTGTTTTTT; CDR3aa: CASSSRARGRDEKLFF